A single sample gave rise to the 32 T cell receptor beta chains below, sequenced in a study of cytomegalovirus exposure and HLA in healthy donors. Vbeta (60) and Jbeta (13) primers were used in the PCR. TCRdb keeps only in-frame clones here, not all; method: immunoSEQ multiplex PCR. Of about 76,000 clones listed, more than 55% are singletons. Sequencing was performed on PBMCs. The receptors shown here come from a man between 60 and 75 years old in good health and CMV-seropositive.

CDR3 residues: CASSDSLDSYGYTF. The CDR3 DNA reads TGTGCCAGCAGTGACTCTTTGGACAGCTATGGCTACACCTTC. J is TRBJ1-2 and V is TRBV6-4; maybe TRBD1 (6 bases). The CDR3 extends over 14 amino acids. Germline V gene lookup returns CDR1 MRHNA and CDR2 SNTAGT. V lost 0 bases to trimming and J lost 4 bases, with 9 bases between them.

The rearrangement links TRBV19 to TRBJ2-5; TRBD1 aligns across 9 bases. The DNA end is a closer match to TRBJ2-7, so the J assignment may be wrong. The CDR3 is 13 amino acids. Germline lookup yields CDR1 LNHDA and CDR2 SQIVND (reference sequence). This CDR3 is CASSMGQGNEQYF. Written as DNA, the CDR3 is TGTGCCAGTAGCATGGGACAGGGTAACGAGCAGTACTTC.

This chain uses TRBV9 with TRBJ2-1; TRBD2 is a possible D gene (6 bases). The CDR3 spans 15 residues. Per the germline V gene, CDR1 is SGDLS and CDR2 is YYNGEE. V was pared by 7 bases and J by 3 bases, with 17 bases between. The CDR3, as DNA: TGTGCCAGCGACTCCACCGGAGGGATCTACAATGAGCAGTTCTTC. Encoded protein: CASDSTGGIYNEQFF.

This clone is labeled as medium-sized. The chain couples TRBV11-2 to TRBJ2-7; no clear D gene. The length of the CDR3 is 16 residues. The V end lost 5 bases, the J end lost 3 bases, and 20 bases lay between the germline ends. CDR1 SGHAT and CDR2 FQNNGV come from the germline V gene. The CDR3 is CASSPTHPEIYYEQYF. As DNA, the CDR3 is TGTGCCAGCAGCCCAACCCATCCCGAGATCTACTACGAGCAGTACTTC.

The chain couples TRBV6-1 to TRBJ2-7; D may be TRBD1 (5 bases). The CDR3 runs to 13 residues. Germline V lookup: CDR1 MNHNS, CDR2 SASEGT. V was pared by 6 bases and J by 3 bases, with 12 bases between. The CDR3 sequence is CASRPQGDYEQYF. CDR3 in DNA: TGTGCCAGCAGGCCCCAGGGTGACTACGAGCAGTACTTC.

V is TRBV4-1 and J is TRBJ1-5, with D possibly being TRBD1 (6 bases). This CDR3 contains 16 residues. Germline-derived CDR1 and CDR2 are MGHRA and YSYEKL. Trimming took off 3 bases at V and 3 bases at J, with 15 bases between the two ends. The CDR3 DNA reads as TGCGCCAGCAGCCACCGGGCGGCAGGGGTCAATCAGCCCCAGCATTTT. It is translated as CASSHRAAGVNQPQHF.

This chain uses TRBV6-5 with TRBJ2-7; the match to TRBD1 covers 9 bases. Trimming at V came to 5 bases and at J to 4 bases, leaving 3 bases not matched to a gene. The germline V gene has CDR1 MNHEY and CDR2 SVGAGI. CDR3 length equals 13 residues. CDR3 DNA sequence: TGTGCCAGCAGTACCGGGACAGGGTACGAGCAGTACTTC. Translated: CASSTGTGYEQYF.

The J gene is TRBJ1-2, the V gene TRBV28; 7 bases map to TRBD1. Looked up from germline, CDR1 is MDHEN and CDR2 is SYDVKM. With 6 bases clipped from V and 6 bases from J, the junction kept 7 bases outside the gene matches. CDR3 length: 13 amino acids. This chain's CDR3 is CASRGRDRDGYTF. The CDR3 DNA is TGTGCCAGCAGAGGGAGAGACAGGGATGGCTACACCTTC.

This rearrangement joins TRBV19 to TRBJ1-2; 10 bases are a match to TRBD1. In germline, CDR1 is LNHDA, CDR2 SQIVND (reference sequence). J was trimmed by 4 bases and V by 5 bases; bases with no gene match: 4. The CDR3 contains 14 residues. CDR3 DNA: TGTGCCAGTAGTCCGGGACAGGGGCCCTATGGCTACACCTTC. Its protein is CASSPGQGPYGYTF.

The chain combines TRBV19 with TRBJ2-7; 9 nucleotides agree with TRBD1. Germline CDR1 is LNHDA and CDR2 is SQIVND (reference sequence). The J segment lost 4 bases and the V segment lost 7 bases, leaving 11 bases of the junction unmatched. The CDR3 consists of 15 residues. The DNA of the CDR3 is TGTGCCAGTACTCCCGGGACAGGGCGTCAATACGAGCAGTACTTC. Its protein is CASTPGTGRQYEQYF.

The chain joins TRBV7-2 to TRBJ2-5, with D possibly matching TRBD1 (6 bases). V shed 6 bases and J shed 1 base, with 12 bases lying between them. Germline V gene sequence: CDR1 SGHTA, CDR2 FQGNSA. The CDR3 contains 14 residues. As DNA, the CDR3 is TGTGCCAGCAGTCTAGGACAGACCCAAGAGACCCAGTACTTC. Translating it yields CASSLGQTQETQYF. Using reference TRBV7-2 and TRBJ2-5 for the parts outside the CDR3, the full variable domain is GAGVSQSPSNKVTEKGKDVELRCDPISGHTALYWYRQSLGQGLEFLIYFQGNSAPDKSGLPSDRFSAERTGGSVSTLTIQRTQQEDSAVYLCASSLGQTQETQYFGPGTRLLVL.

The chain links TRBV28 to TRBJ1-2; 9 nucleotides agree with TRBD1. This CDR3 comprises 14 residues. Per germline, CDR1 MDHEN and CDR2 SYDVKM. With 4 bases clipped from V and 4 bases from J, the junction kept 4 bases outside the gene matches. Here the CDR3 DNA reads TGTGCCAGCAGTTGGGGACAGGGCCCCTATGGCTACACCTTC. Its translation: CASSWGQGPYGYTF.

The chain is built from TRBV2 and TRBJ1-3; TRBD1 aligns across 7 bases. CDR3 length equals 15 residues. From germline, CDR1 is SNHLY and CDR2 FYNNEI. The V segment lost 8 bases and the J segment 1 base; nucleotides outside the gene matches: 8. Here the CDR3 DNA reads TGTGCCAGCTCGCCTGAGGGGGCTTCTGGAAACACCATATATTTT. As protein: CASSPEGASGNTIYF.

The CDR3 DNA reads as TGTGCCAGCAGCTTAGCCCCAGCGGGGGAGTACTACGAGCAGTACTTC. Amino acids: CASSLAPAGEYYEQYF. The V and J genes are TRBV7-8 and TRBJ2-5; the match to TRBD2 covers 8 bases. The end of the DNA fits TRBJ2-7 better, so the J call may be wrong. The CDR3 has 16 residues. CDR1 is SGHVS and CDR2 is FQNEAQ in the germline V gene.

The CDR3 DNA reads as TGTGCCAGCAGCTTACAGTACGAGCAGTACTTC. It is translated as CASSLQYEQYF. This chain links TRBV7-2 with TRBJ2-7; D not resolved. The CDR3 runs to 11 residues. The germline CDR1 and CDR2 sequences are SGHTA and FQGNSA. V lost 2 bases, J lost 4 bases, and 3 bases lay in between.

This clone was recorded a few times. The chain combines TRBV28 with TRBJ2-3; 10 bases match TRBD1. With V trimmed by 4 bases and J by 3 bases, 4 bases remained unmatched. The CDR3 loop spans 15 amino acids. Germline lookup yields CDR1 MDHEN and CDR2 SYDVKM. The CDR3 nucleotides read TGTGCCAGCAGTTCCCCGGGACAGGGGACAGATACGCAGTATTTT. This translates into CASSSPGQGTDTQYF.

This clone was seen only once. This CDR3 reads CASGWGDQETQYF. In DNA, the CDR3 is TGTGCCAGTGGATGGGGGGACCAAGAGACCCAGTACTTC. The chain couples TRBV6-1 to TRBJ2-5, with a weak D call TRBD2 (6 bases). CDR1 is MNHNS and CDR2 is SASEGT in the germline V gene. The CDR3 contains 13 residues. The germline V and J ends were trimmed by 9 bases and 0 bases, with 11 bases remaining between them.

The rearrangement links TRBV6-5 to TRBJ1-1; TRBD1 might be the D (5 bases). CDR3 length equals 14 residues. V was shortened by 0 bases and J by 2 bases, with 7 bases between the two germline ends. Germline loops: CDR1 MNHEY, CDR2 SVGAGI. The CDR3, as DNA: TGTGCCAGCAGTTACTCGACAGCTAACACTGAAGCTTTCTTT. This sequence encodes CASSYSTANTEAFF.

The chain uses TRBV6-6 and TRBJ2-7; no reliable D call. This CDR3 comprises 13 residues. V was cut by 8 bases and J by 0 bases, with 11 bases left in between. CDR1 is MNHNY, CDR2 SVGAGI, per germline (reference sequence). The CDR3 nucleotides read TGTGCCAGCGGCCTCCCGTCCTCCTACGAGCAGTACTTC. Protein sequence: CASGLPSSYEQYF.

Only one count was recorded for this clone. The chain carries TRBV21-1 and TRBJ2-3; the table gives TRBD1 as D, unverified against the DNA. TRBV21-1 is described as a pseudogene. The CDR3 has 15 amino acids. In DNA, the CDR3 is TGTGCCAGCGGAACCCTCGACAGGGTAACAGATACGCAGTATTTT. It specifies CASGTLDRVTDTQYF.

This rearrangement joins TRBV4-3 to TRBJ1-5; TRBD1 aligns across 11 bases. CDR3 length: 13 amino acids. V lost 3 bases and J lost 8; bases outside the gene matches: 0. Germline V CDR1 and CDR2: LGHNA, YSLEER. CDR3 loop: CASSQGQGEPQHF. The CDR3 DNA follows: TGCGCCAGCAGCCAGGGACAGGGGGAGCCCCAGCATTTT.

This clone has only a few counts. The gene calls are TRBV5-5 and TRBJ2-5, with 15 bases that match TRBD2. Looked up from germline, CDR1 is SGHKS and CDR2 is YYEKEE (reference sequence). Trimming took 2 bases from V and 4 from J; bases not matched to a gene: 6. This CDR3 has 17 residues. The CDR3 region is CASSFRTSGGGRETQYF. CDR3 sequence (DNA): TGTGCCAGCAGCTTCCGGACTAGCGGGGGGGGTAGAGAGACCCAGTACTTC.

The chain is built from TRBV7-2 and TRBJ2-5; 11 bases fit TRBD2. The DNA end lines up better with TRBJ2-7; the J call may be wrong. Germline V gene sequence: CDR1 SGHTA, CDR2 FQGNSA. CDR3 size: 15 residues. The CDR3 DNA sequence: TGTGCCAGCAGCCGTACTAGCGGGAGATCCTACGAGCAGTACTTC. Its translation is CASSRTSGRSYEQYF.

A single count supports this clone. The rearrangement links TRBV30 to TRBJ2-3; D might be TRBD1 (5 bases). In germline, CDR1 is GTSNPN, CDR2 SVGIG (reference sequence). The CDR3 covers 12 residues. Between the trimmed V and J ends, which lost 2 bases and 10 bases, there was a span of 13 bases. The CDR3 DNA sequence: TGTGCCTGGAGTACGCCGGACATTGCGCAGTATTTT. Protein sequence: CAWSTPDIAQYF.

The chain combines TRBV9 with TRBJ2-1; 8 bases line up with TRBD2. The V gene's germline CDR1 is SGDLS and CDR2 YYNGEE. V dropped 4 bases and J dropped 6; count of bases not matched to a gene: 12. This CDR3 region has 16 residues. CDR3 in amino acids: CASSPLNGRALNEQFF. The CDR3 DNA reads as TGTGCCAGCAGCCCCCTAAACGGGAGGGCCCTCAATGAGCAGTTCTTC.

J is TRBJ2-1 and V is TRBV27; 14 bases align to TRBD2. Germline CDR1 and CDR2: MNHEY and SMNVEV (reference sequence). The CDR3 has 16 residues. The V segment lost 4 bases and the J segment 8 bases; nucleotides outside the gene matches: 7. Here the CDR3 reads CASSSGLAGAVYEQFF. The DNA of the CDR3 is TGTGCCAGCAGTTCGGGACTAGCGGGAGCGGTATATGAGCAGTTCTTC.

The chain joins TRBV4-1 to TRBJ2-5; TRBD2 agrees at 10 bases. The closer fit of TRBJ2-7 to the DNA end suggests the J call may be wrong. The CDR3 has 19 amino acids. Germline lookup yields CDR1 MGHRA and CDR2 YSYEKL. CDR3 in amino acids: CASSQERRIAGGDFYEQYF. CDR3 nucleotide sequence: TGCGCCAGCAGCCAAGAGAGGAGGATAGCGGGAGGAGATTTCTACGAGCAGTACTTC.

This sequence joins TRBV9 and TRBJ1-2, with D tentatively TRBD1 (5 bases). V shed 0 bases and J shed 5 bases, with 14 bases lying between them. The germline V gene encodes CDR1 SGDLS and CDR2 YYNGEE. This CDR3 contains 15 residues. The CDR3 spells CASSVDLAGKYGYTF. The CDR3 region has the DNA TGTGCCAGCAGCGTAGATCTCGCAGGGAAATATGGCTACACCTTC.

This clone has a handful of counts. CDR3 amino acids: CASSSGGSYEQYF. The CDR3 DNA reads TGTGCCAGCAGTTCCGGAGGCTCCTACGAGCAGTACTTC. This chain uses TRBV28 with TRBJ2-7, with a possible D match to TRBD2 (5 bases). The V gene lost 4 bases and the J gene lost 0 bases, with 7 bases spanning the gap. This CDR3 region has 13 residues. Germline CDR1 and CDR2: MDHEN and SYDVKM.

The gene calls are TRBV6-8 and TRBJ2-5; 14 bases are a match to TRBD2. With 9 bases clipped from V and 0 bases from J, the junction kept 6 bases outside the gene matches. This CDR3 is 16 amino acids long. CDR1 is MNHGY, CDR2 SAAAGT, per germline. The DNA for the CDR3 is TGTGCCAGGGGACTAGCGGGGGAACCGTACCAAGAGACCCAGTACTTC. Protein sequence: CARGLAGEPYQETQYF.

The chain links TRBV7-9 to TRBJ2-7; 9 nucleotides align to TRBD1. V lost 5 bases to trimming and J lost 6 bases; unmatched junction nucleotides: 8. The CDR3 spans 14 residues. The germline CDR1 and CDR2 sequences are SEHNR and FQNEAQ (reference sequence). CDR3 nucleotides: TGTGCCAGCAGCCCCGGGGACAGGGTCTCCGAGCAGTACTTC. This codes for CASSPGDRVSEQYF.

V is TRBV5-1 and J is TRBJ2-3, with TRBD2 matching over 8 bases. With 4 bases clipped from V and 1 base from J, the junction kept 14 bases outside the gene matches. Per the germline V gene, CDR1 is SGHRS and CDR2 is YFSETQ. This CDR3 comprises 18 residues. DNA of the CDR3: TGCGCCAGCAGCCCCGGAACTAGCGGTTCTCTTGGCACAGATACGCAGTATTTT. Its translation: CASSPGTSGSLGTDTQYF.